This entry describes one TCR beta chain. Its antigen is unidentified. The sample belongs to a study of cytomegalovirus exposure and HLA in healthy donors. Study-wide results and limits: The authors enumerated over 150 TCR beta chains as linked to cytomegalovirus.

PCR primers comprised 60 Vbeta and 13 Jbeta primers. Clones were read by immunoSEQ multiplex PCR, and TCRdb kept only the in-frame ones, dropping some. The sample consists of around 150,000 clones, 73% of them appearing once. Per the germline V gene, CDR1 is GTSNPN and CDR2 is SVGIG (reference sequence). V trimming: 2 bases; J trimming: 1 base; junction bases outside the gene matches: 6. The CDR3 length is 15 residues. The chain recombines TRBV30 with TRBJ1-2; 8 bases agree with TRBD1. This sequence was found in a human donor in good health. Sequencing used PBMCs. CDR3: CAWSPDREDNYGYTF. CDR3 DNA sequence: TGTGCCTGGAGTCCGGACAGGGAGGATAACTATGGCTACACCTTC.